This T cell receptor (beta chain) derives from a study of technical replicates of blood from four donors. Trimming took off 4 bases at V and 3 bases at J, with 16 bases between the two ends. This CDR3 comprises 14 residues. Germline CDR1 SQVTM, CDR2 ANQGSEA. Libraries were prepared by immunoSEQ multiplex PCR; TCRdb keeps only in-frame clonotypes and omits some of them. Of some 82,000 clones in the sample, over 90% are singletons; the top ten hold under 0.5%. This TCR came from a human donor in good health. Source material: T cells isolated from PBMCs. This chain connects TRBV29-1 to TRBJ2-7, with D maybe TRBD1 (7 bases). The CDR3 sequence is CSVVQGGYGYEQYF. The CDR3 DNA is TGCAGCGTTGTGCAGGGGGGTTATGGCTACGAGCAGTACTTC.